This TCR beta chain came from a study of post-analysis software for immune sequencing data. Notes on the study in general: The study found significantly lower normalized Chao1 diversity in multiple sclerosis patients than in controls. The study found TRBV5-6, TRBV5-1 and TRBV20-1 among roughly 5 TRBV segments more frequent in patients than controls.

This clonotype was observed a single time. What it binds is not known. The CDR3 sequence is 18 residues long. V lost 4 bases to trimming and J lost 1 base, with 20 bases between them. CDR1 is LNHNV, CDR2 YYDKDF, per germline (reference sequence). Researchers reported that TCR beta cDNA libraries carried unique molecular identifiers. TCRdb recomputed calls from the PCR reads with MiXCR, one row per CDR3 protein. The sample has a few hundred thousand distinct CDR3 sequences, 30% to 45% seen once. The sequence was obtained from a girl aged 10 to 17 with multiple sclerosis. The sequenced sample consisted of blood. The chain couples TRBV15 to TRBJ1-5; no reliable D call. CDR3 DNA sequence: TGTGCCACCAGCACCCCCGGGAATGTGTATAGAAGCAATCAGCCCCAGCATTTT. Amino acids: CATSTPGNVYRSNQPQHF. Supplemented by reference TRBV15 and TRBJ1-5, the full variable domain reads DAMVIQNPRYQVTQFGKPVTLSCSQTLNHNVMYWYQQKSSQAPKLLFHYYDKDFNNEADTPDNFQSRRPNTSFCFLDIRSPGLGDTAMYLCATSTPGNVYRSNQPQHFGDGTRLSIL.